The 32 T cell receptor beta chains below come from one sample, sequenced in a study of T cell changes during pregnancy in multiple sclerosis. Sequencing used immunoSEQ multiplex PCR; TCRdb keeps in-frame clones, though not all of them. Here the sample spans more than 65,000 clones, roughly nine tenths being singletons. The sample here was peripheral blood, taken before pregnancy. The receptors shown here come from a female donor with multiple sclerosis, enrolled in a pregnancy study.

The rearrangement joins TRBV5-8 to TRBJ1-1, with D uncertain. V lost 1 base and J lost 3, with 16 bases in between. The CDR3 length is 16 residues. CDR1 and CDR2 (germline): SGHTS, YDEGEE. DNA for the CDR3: TGTGCCAGCAGCTTGAAGGCGACACAAGGTTACACTGAAGCTTTCTTT. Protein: CASSLKATQGYTEAFF.

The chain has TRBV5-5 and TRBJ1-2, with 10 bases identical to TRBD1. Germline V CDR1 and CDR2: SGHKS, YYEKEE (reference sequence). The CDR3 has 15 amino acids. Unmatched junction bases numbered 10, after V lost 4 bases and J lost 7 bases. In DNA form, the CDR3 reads TGTGCCAGCAGCCCCGCCGGGACAGGGGTTTCTGGCTACACCTTC. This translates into CASSPAGTGVSGYTF.

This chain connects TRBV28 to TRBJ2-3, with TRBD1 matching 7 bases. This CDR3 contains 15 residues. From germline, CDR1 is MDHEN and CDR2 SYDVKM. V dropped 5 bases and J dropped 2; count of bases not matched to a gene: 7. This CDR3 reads CASSDRTGYTDTQYF. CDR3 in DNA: TGTGCCAGCAGTGACAGGACAGGCTACACAGATACGCAGTATTTT.

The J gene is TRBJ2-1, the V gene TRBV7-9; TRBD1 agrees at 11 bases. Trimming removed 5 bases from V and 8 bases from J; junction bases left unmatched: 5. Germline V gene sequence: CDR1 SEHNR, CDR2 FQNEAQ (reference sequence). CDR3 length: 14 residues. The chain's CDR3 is CASSGQGAVDEQFF. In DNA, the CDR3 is TGTGCCAGCAGCGGACAGGGGGCTGTGGATGAGCAGTTCTTC.

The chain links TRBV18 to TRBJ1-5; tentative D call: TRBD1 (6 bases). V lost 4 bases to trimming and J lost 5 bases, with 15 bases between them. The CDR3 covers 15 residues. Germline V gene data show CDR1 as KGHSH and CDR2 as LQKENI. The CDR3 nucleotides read TGTGCCAGCTCACGATCGACAGGACTGGATCAGCCCCAGCATTTT. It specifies CASSRSTGLDQPQHF.

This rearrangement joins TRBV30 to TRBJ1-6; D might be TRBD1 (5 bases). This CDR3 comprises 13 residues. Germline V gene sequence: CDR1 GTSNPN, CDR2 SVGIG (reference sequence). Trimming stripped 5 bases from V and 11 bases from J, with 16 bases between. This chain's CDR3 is CAWGEGLGAPLHF. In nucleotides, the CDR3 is TGTGCCTGGGGGGAGGGGTTGGGGGCACCCCTCCACTTT.

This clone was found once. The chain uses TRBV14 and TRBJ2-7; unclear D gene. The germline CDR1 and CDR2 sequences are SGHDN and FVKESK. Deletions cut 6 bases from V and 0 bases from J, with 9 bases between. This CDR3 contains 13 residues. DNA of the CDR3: TGTGCCAGCAGTCTTTTACTCTCCTACGAGCAGTACTTC. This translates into CASSLLLSYEQYF. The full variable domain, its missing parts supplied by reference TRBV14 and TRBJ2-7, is EAGVTQFPSHSVIEKGQTVTLRCDPISGHDNLYWYRRVMGKEIKFLLHFVKESKQDESGMPNNRFLAERTGGTYSTLKVQPAELEDSGVYFCASSLLLSYEQYFGPGTRLTVT.

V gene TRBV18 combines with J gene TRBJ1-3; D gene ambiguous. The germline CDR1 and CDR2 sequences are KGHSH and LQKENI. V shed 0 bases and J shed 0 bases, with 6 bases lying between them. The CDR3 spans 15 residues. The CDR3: CASSPPQFSGNTIYF. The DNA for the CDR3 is TGTGCCAGCTCACCACCCCAGTTCTCTGGAAACACCATATATTTT.

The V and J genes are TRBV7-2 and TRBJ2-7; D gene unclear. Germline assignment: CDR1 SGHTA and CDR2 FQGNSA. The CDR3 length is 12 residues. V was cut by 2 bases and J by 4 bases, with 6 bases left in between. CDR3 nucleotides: TGTGCCAGCAGCTTATCGGGTTACGAGCAGTACTTC. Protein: CASSLSGYEQYF.

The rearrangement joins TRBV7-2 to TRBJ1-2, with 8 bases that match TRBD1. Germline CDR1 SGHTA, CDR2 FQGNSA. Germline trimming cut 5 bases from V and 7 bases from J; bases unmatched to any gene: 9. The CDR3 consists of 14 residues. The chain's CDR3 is CASSRDRFRGGYTF. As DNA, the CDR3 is TGTGCCAGCAGCCGGGACAGGTTTCGAGGTGGCTACACCTTC.

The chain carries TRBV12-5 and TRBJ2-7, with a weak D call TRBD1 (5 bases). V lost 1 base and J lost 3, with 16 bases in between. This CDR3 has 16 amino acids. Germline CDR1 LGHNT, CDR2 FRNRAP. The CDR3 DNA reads TGTGCTAGTGGTTTGGGAAGGACAAACCCGGTCTACGAGCAGTACTTC. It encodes CASGLGRTNPVYEQYF.

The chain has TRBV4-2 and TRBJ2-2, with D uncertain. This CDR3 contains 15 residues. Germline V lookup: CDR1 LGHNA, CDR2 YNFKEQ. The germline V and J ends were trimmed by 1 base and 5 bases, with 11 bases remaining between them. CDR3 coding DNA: TGTGCCAGCAGCCAAGGGCAGGTTGAAACCGGGGAGCTGTTTTTT. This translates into CASSQGQVETGELFF.

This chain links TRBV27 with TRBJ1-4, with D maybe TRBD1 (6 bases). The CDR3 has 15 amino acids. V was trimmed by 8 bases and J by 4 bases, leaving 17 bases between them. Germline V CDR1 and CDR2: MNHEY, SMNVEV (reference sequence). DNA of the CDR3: TGTGCCAGCGCTCGAAGACAAGGGGGTAATGAAAAACTGTTTTTT. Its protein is CASARRQGGNEKLFF.

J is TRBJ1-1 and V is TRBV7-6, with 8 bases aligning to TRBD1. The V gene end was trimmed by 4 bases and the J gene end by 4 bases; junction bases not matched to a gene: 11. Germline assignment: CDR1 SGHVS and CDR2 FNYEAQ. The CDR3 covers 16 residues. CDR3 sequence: CASSYPLQGEGTEAFF. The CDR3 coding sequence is TGTGCCAGCAGCTACCCGTTACAGGGGGAGGGCACTGAAGCTTTCTTT.

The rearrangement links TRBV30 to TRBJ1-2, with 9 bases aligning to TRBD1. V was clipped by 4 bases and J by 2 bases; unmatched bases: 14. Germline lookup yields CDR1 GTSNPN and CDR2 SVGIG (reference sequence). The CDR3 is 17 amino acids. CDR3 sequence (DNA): TGTGCCTGGAAGTCCGGACAGGGGAGGACTCTCAACTATGGCTACACCTTC. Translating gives CAWKSGQGRTLNYGYTF. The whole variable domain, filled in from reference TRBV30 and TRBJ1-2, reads SQTIHQWPATLVQPVGSPLSLECTVEGTSNPNLYWYRQAAGRGLQLLFYSVGIGQISSEVPQNLSASRPQDRQFILSSKKLLLSDSGFYLCAWKSGQGRTLNYGYTFGSGTRLTVV.

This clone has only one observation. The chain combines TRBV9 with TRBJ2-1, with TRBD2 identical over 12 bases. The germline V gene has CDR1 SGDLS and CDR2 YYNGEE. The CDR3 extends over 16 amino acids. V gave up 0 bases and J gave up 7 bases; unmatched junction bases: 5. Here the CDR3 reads CASSVELAGGMNEQFF. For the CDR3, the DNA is TGTGCCAGCAGCGTAGAACTAGCGGGAGGCATGAATGAGCAGTTCTTC.

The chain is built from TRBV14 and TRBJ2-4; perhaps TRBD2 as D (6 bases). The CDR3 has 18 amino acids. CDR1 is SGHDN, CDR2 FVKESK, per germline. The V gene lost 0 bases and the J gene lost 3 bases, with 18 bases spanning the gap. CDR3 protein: CASSQDSIAAGVKNIQYF. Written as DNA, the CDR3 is TGTGCCAGCAGCCAAGATTCGATAGCGGCCGGGGTCAAAAACATTCAGTACTTC. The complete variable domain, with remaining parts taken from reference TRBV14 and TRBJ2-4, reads EAGVTQFPSHSVIEKGQTVTLRCDPISGHDNLYWYRRVMGKEIKFLLHFVKESKQDESGMPNNRFLAERTGGTYSTLKVQPAELEDSGVYFCASSQDSIAAGVKNIQYFGAGTRLSVL.

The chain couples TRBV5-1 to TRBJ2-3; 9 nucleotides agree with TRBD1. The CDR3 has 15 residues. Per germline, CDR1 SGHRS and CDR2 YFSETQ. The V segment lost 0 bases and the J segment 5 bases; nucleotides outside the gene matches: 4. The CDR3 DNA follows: TGCGCCAGCAGCTTGGGGGACAGGGATGGAGATACGCAGTATTTT. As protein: CASSLGDRDGDTQYF.

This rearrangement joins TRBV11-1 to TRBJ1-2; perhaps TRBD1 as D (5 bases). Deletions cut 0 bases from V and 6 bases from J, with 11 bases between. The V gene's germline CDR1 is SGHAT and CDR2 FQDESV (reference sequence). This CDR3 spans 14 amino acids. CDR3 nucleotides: TGTGCCAGCAGCTTAGCAGGGGATCTGGATGGCTACACCTTC. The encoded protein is CASSLAGDLDGYTF.

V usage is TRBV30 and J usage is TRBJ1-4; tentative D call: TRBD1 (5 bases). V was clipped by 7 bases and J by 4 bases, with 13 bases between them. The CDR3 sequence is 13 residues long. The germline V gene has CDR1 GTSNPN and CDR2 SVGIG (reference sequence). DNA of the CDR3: TGTGCCTTTGAACGGGGGTTTAATGAAAAACTGTTTTTT. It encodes CAFERGFNEKLFF.

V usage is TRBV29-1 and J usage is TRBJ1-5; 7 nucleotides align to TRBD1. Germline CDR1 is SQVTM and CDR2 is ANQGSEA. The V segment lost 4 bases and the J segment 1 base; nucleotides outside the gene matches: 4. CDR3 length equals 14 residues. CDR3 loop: CSVGEGASNQPQHF. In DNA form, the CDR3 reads TGCAGCGTTGGTGAGGGGGCAAGCAATCAGCCCCAGCATTTT.

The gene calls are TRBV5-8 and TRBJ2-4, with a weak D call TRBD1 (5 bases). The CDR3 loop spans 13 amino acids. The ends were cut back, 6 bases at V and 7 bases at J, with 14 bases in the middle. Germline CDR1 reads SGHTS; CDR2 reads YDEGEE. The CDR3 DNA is TGTGCCAGCAATTTAGGGGTCAACAACATTCAGTACTTC. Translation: CASNLGVNNIQYF.

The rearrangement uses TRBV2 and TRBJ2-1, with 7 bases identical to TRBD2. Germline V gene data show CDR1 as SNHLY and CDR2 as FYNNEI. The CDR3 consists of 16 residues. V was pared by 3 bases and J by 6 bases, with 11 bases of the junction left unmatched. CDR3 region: CASSDKTGTKINEQFF. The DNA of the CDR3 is TGTGCCAGCAGTGACAAAACCGGGACTAAAATCAATGAGCAGTTCTTC.

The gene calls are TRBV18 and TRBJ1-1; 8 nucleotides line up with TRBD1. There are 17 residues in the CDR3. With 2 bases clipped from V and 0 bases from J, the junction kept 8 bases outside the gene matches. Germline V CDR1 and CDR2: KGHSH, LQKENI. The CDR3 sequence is CASSPYSGQAMNTEAFF. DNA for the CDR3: TGTGCCAGCTCACCATATTCGGGACAGGCCATGAACACTGAAGCTTTCTTT.

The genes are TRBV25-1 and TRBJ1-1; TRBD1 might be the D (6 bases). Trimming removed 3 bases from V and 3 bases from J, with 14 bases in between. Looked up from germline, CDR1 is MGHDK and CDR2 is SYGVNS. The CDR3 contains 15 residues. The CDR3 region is CASSEGLGGDTEAFF. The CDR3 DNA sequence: TGTGCCAGCAGTGAGGGTTTAGGGGGGGACACTGAAGCTTTCTTT. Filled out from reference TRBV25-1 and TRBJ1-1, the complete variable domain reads EADIYQTPRYLVIGTGKKITLECSQTMGHDKMYWYQQDPGMELHLIHYSYGVNSTEKGDLSSESTVSRIRTEHFPLTLESARPSHTSQYLCASSEGLGGDTEAFFGQGTRLTVV.

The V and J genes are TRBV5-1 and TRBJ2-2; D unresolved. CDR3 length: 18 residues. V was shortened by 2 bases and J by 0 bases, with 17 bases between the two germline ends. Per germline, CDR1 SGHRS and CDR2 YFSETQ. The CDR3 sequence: CASSLFAVLPANTGELFF. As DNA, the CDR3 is TGCGCCAGCAGCTTATTCGCCGTTCTACCCGCGAACACCGGGGAGCTGTTTTTT.

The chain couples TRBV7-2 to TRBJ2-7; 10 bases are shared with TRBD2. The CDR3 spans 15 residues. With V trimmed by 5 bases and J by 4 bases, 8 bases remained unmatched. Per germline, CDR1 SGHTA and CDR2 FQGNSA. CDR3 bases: TGTGCCAGCAGCACCCTAGCGGGAGACGGATACGAGCAGTACTTC. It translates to CASSTLAGDGYEQYF.

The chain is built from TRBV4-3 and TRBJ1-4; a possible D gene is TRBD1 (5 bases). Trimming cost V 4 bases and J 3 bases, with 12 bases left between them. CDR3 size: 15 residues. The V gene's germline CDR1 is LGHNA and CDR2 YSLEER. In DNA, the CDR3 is TGCGCCAGCAGCCTTACCCCGACAGCTAATGAAAAACTGTTTTTT. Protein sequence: CASSLTPTANEKLFF.

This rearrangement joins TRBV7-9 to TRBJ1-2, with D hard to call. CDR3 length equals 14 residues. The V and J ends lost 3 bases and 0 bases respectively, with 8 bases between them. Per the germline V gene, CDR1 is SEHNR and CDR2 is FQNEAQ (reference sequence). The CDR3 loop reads CASSFEPSNYGYTF. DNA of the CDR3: TGTGCCAGCAGCTTCGAGCCCTCTAACTATGGCTACACCTTC.

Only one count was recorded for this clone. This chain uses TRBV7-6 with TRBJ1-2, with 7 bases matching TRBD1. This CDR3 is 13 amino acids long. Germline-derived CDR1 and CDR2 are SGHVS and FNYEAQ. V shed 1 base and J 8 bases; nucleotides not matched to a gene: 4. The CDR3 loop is CASSLGNRGGYTF. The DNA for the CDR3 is TGTGCCAGCAGCTTAGGAAACAGGGGAGGCTACACCTTC.

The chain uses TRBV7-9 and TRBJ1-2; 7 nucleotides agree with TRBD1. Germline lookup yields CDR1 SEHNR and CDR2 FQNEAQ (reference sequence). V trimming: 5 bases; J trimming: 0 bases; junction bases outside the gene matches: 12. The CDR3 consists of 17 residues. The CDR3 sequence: CASSHELTGTANYGYTF. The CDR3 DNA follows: TGTGCCAGCAGCCACGAACTAACAGGGACAGCTAACTATGGCTACACCTTC.

DNA of the CDR3: TGTGCCAGCAGCTTGGGACTCACGCAAGAGACCCAGTACTTC. Translated, it gives CASSLGLTQETQYF. This chain links TRBV9 with TRBJ2-5; maybe TRBD2 (6 bases). Germline-derived CDR1 and CDR2 are SGDLS and YYNGEE. Deletions cut 4 bases from V and 2 bases from J, with 12 bases between. CDR3 length: 14 amino acids. The full variable domain, completed using reference TRBV9 and TRBJ2-5, is DSGVTQTPKHLITATGQRVTLRCSPRSGDLSVYWYQQSLDQGLQFLIQYYNGEERAKGNILERFSAQQFPDLHSELNLSSLELGDSALYFCASSLGLTQETQYFGPGTRLLVL.